The 18 T cell receptor beta chains presented below share a single source sample, sequenced in a study of control samples from healthy donors and cancer patients (dated by TCRdb to about 2020). Library preparation employed the immunoSEQ multiplex PCR assay. TCRdb's version of the immuneACCESS table is confined to in-frame rearrangements and falls short of the full clone set. An unresolved V gene accounts for under half of the shortfall where checked; the remainder is of unknown origin. For this sample the table gives 98,000 or so clones, of which roughly three quarters were detected only once. 10% of the sample comes from the top ten. Sequenced sample: blood. These receptors were taken from a woman in her twenties or thirties in good health.

CDR3 nucleotides: TGTGCCAGCAGTGAATTAGACAAGTTTGAAGCTTTCTTT. Amino acid sequence: CASSELDKFEAFF. The chain recombines TRBV25-1 with TRBJ1-1, with no clear D. CDR1 is MGHDK and CDR2 is SYGVNS in the germline V gene. The CDR3 spans 13 residues. V was trimmed by 1 base and J by 7 bases, leaving 10 bases between them.

The chain links TRBV5-5 to TRBJ1-6, with 9 bases aligning to TRBD1. The CDR3 spans 16 residues. Germline V gene data show CDR1 as SGHKS and CDR2 as YYEKEE (reference sequence). Unmatched junction bases numbered 7, after V lost 3 bases and J lost 6 bases. The CDR3: CASSSTPGQGNSPLHF. CDR3 in DNA: TGTGCCAGCAGCTCTACCCCGGGACAGGGTAATTCACCCCTCCACTTT.

The chain recombines TRBV10-3 with TRBJ2-3; D is unclear. The CDR3 length is 13 residues. V lost 3 bases and J lost 2, with 6 bases in between. CDR1 and CDR2 (germline): ENHRY, SYGVKD. In DNA form, the CDR3 reads TGTGCCATCAGTGAATCCCACACAGATACGCAGTATTTT. Its protein is CAISESHTDTQYF.

In its sample, this clone was seen a few times. V and J are TRBV3-1 (or the pseudogene TRBV3-2) and TRBJ2-7; possible D gene TRBD1, 6 bases. Germline-derived CDR1 and CDR2 are LGHDT and YNNKEL (reference sequence). The V and J ends lost 2 bases and 4 bases respectively, with 18 bases between them. This CDR3 contains 16 residues. CDR3 in amino acids: CASSQLQGKHSYEQYF. The CDR3 DNA is TGTGCCAGCAGCCAACTACAGGGCAAACATTCATACGAGCAGTACTTC.

V gene TRBV5-1 combines with J gene TRBJ2-7; a weak D match, TRBD2 (7 bases). V lost 3 bases, J lost 1 base, and 17 bases lay in between. The CDR3 covers 16 residues. The germline V gene encodes CDR1 SGHRS and CDR2 YFSETQ. CDR3 sequence: CASSWLGGANSYEQYF. DNA for the CDR3: TGCGCCAGCAGCTGGCTTGGGGGGGCGAATTCCTACGAGCAGTACTTC.

V and J are TRBV6-1 and TRBJ2-1; the D gene is possibly TRBD2 (5 bases). V lost 5 bases and J 7 bases, leaving 15 bases between the germline ends. The CDR3 is made up of 14 amino acids. Germline assignment: CDR1 MNHNS and CDR2 SASEGT. The CDR3 DNA sequence: TGTGCCAGCAGTTATTCATCTAGCCCGAATGAGCAGTTCTTC. Translating it yields CASSYSSSPNEQFF.

This rearrangement joins TRBV7-8 to TRBJ1-5; 7 bases are a match to TRBD1. J lost 0 bases, V lost 1 base, and 3 bases had no gene match. The V gene's germline CDR1 is SGHVS and CDR2 FQNEAQ. The CDR3 is made up of 16 amino acids. CDR3 protein: CASSLGGGYSNQPQHF. For the CDR3, the DNA is TGTGCCAGCAGCTTAGGAGGGGGCTATAGCAATCAGCCCCAGCATTTT.

This clone was counted a single time. The rearrangement joins TRBV11-2 to TRBJ1-1; D unresolved. V was cut by 3 bases and J by 1 base, with 6 bases left in between. Germline V gene sequence: CDR1 SGHAT, CDR2 FQNNGV. This CDR3 has 13 residues. The CDR3 loop reads CASSFPGNTEAFF. As DNA, the CDR3 is TGTGCCAGCAGCTTTCCGGGGAACACTGAAGCTTTCTTT.

The V gene is TRBV6-6, the J gene TRBJ2-6, with TRBD1 as a possible D gene (6 bases). V was cut by 4 bases and J by 2 bases, with 12 bases left in between. The CDR3 spans 16 residues. Germline V gene lookup returns CDR1 MNHNY and CDR2 SVGAGI (reference sequence). DNA of the CDR3: TGTGCCAGCAGTTCTACAGGGCTTACTGGGGCCAACGTCCTGACTTTC. Its translation is CASSSTGLTGANVLTF.

This chain connects TRBV30 to TRBJ1-4; the D is unclear. The CDR3 is made up of 15 amino acids. Germline loops: CDR1 GTSNPN, CDR2 SVGIG (reference sequence). Trimming left V 2 bases short and J 0 bases short, with 10 bases between. The CDR3, as DNA: TGTGCCTGGAGTACAGCCCGGGCAACTAATGAAAAACTGTTTTTT. This gives the protein CAWSTARATNEKLFF.

V and J are TRBV24-1 and TRBJ1-2; 7 nucleotides align to TRBD1. CDR3 length: 16 amino acids. V shed 4 bases, J shed 1 base, and the junction held 8 bases outside the gene matches. Germline V gene data show CDR1 as KGHDR and CDR2 as SFDVKD. DNA of the CDR3: TGTGCCACCAGTGAAACGAGGGGGCTGCTTAACTATGGCTACACCTTC. Its translation is CATSETRGLLNYGYTF.

The chain uses TRBV4-3 and TRBJ2-5, with 15 bases matching TRBD2. CDR1 and CDR2 (germline): LGHNA, YSLEER. The V gene end was trimmed by 0 bases and the J gene end by 2 bases; junction bases not matched to a gene: 4. The CDR3 is 18 residues long. CDR3 coding DNA: TGCGCCAGCAGCCAAGATGTGGGACTAGCGGGGGGACAAGAGACCCAGTACTTC. Its translation is CASSQDVGLAGGQETQYF.

V and J are TRBV19 and TRBJ1-3, with a weak D call TRBD1 (5 bases). CDR3 length equals 15 residues. Germline lookup yields CDR1 LNHDA and CDR2 SQIVND (reference sequence). Between the trimmed V and J ends, which lost 9 bases and 0 bases, there was a span of 15 bases. CDR3 in amino acids: CASGTVRGSGNTIYF. The CDR3 nucleotides read TGTGCCAGCGGTACAGTGAGGGGCTCTGGAAACACCATATATTTT. Combining the CDR3 with reference TRBV19 and TRBJ1-3 gives the whole variable domain DGGITQSPKYLFRKEGQNVTLSCEQNLNHDAMYWYRQDPGQGLRLIYYSQIVNDFQKGDIAEGYSVSREKKESFPLTVTSAQKNPTAFYLCASGTVRGSGNTIYFGEGSWLTVV.

The V call is TRBV18, the J call TRBJ2-3; D is unresolved. The germline V gene has CDR1 KGHSH and CDR2 LQKENI. The CDR3 consists of 13 residues. The ends were cut back, 2 bases at V and 3 bases at J, with 6 bases in the middle. Here the CDR3 DNA reads TGTGCCAGCTCACCAGGGCGGACAGATACGCAGTATTTT. As protein: CASSPGRTDTQYF.

This clone showed up many times. The chain joins TRBV7-3 to TRBJ2-3, with 9 bases matching TRBD2. J was trimmed by 1 base and V by 5 bases; bases with no gene match: 4. From germline, CDR1 is SGHTA and CDR2 FQGTGA. CDR3 length equals 15 residues. The CDR3 is CASSQIAGGTDTQYF. The CDR3 DNA is TGTGCCAGCAGCCAAATAGCGGGGGGCACAGATACGCAGTATTTT.

The chain has TRBV19 and TRBJ1-1; D gene unclear. Germline V CDR1 and CDR2: LNHDA, SQIVND (reference sequence). The V end was cut by 3 bases, the J end by 0 bases, with 11 bases between. The CDR3 extends over 15 amino acids. The CDR3 here is CASSILGVLNTEAFF. Written as DNA, the CDR3 is TGTGCCAGTAGTATCCTTGGGGTCCTGAACACTGAAGCTTTCTTT.

V is TRBV2 and J is TRBJ2-7; tentatively, D is TRBD1 (5 bases). Trimming removed 2 bases from V and 4 bases from J, with 6 bases in between. The V gene's germline CDR1 is SNHLY and CDR2 FYNNEI. CDR3 length equals 12 residues. The CDR3 bases are TGTGCCAGCAGTGAACAGGGTTACGAGCAGTACTTC. Translating it yields CASSEQGYEQYF.

The sample holds a few counts of this clone. The CDR3 region has the DNA TGCAGCGCCGCTCCAGGGAGTGCGACTGAAGCTTTCTTT. Its translation is CSAAPGSATEAFF. The V and J genes are TRBV29-1 and TRBJ1-1; D might be TRBD1 (5 bases). V was cut by 7 bases and J by 5 bases, with 17 bases left in between. CDR1 is SQVTM and CDR2 is ANQGSEA in the germline V gene. The length of the CDR3 is 13 residues.